One TCR beta chain is described in this entry. CDR3 length equals 16 residues. Per the germline V gene, CDR1 is SEHNR and CDR2 is FQNEAQ (reference sequence). The germline V and J ends were trimmed by 3 bases and 0 bases, with 15 bases remaining between them. This sample was taken from a study of blood T cells in healthy people across ages. With a J-beta primer mix and a sample-barcoded 5' primer, a second PCR ran roughly 7 to 11 cycles. TCRdb re-derived calls from the 5' RACE reads in MiXCR, one entry per CDR3 protein. Among around 600,000 distinct CDR3 sequences, around half were seen once, and the ten largest hold just under 25%.

This TCR was sampled from a man older than 75 in good health. The genes are TRBV7-9 and TRBJ2-7; D uncertain. Sequencing input: blood. CDR3 DNA: TGTGCCAGCAGCTTTGTTGTCCTAGGAAACTCCTACGAGCAGTACTTC. Translation: CASSFVVLGNSYEQYF.